The entry below describes one T cell receptor beta chain. Other DNA sequences in the same sample also yield this CDR3. This record belongs to a study of blood T cell repertoires in COVID-19. Study-wide background: Samples representing acute and convalescent COVID-19 were sourced from the United States, Italy and Spain. PBMCs, B-cell-depleted T cells, or T cells provided the cDNA or gDNA that made up the material.

Generated by immunoSEQ multiplex PCR, the TCRdb table keeps only in-frame clones and is missing some. The sample consists of some 200,000 clones, 65% to 90% of them appearing once. Enrolment of Seattle patients took place during active infection, and they were followed longitudinally. V dropped 1 base and J dropped 3; count of bases not matched to a gene: 1. Germline loops: CDR1 SNHLY, CDR2 FYNNEI. CDR3 length: 14 residues. V is TRBV2 and J is TRBJ2-7; TRBD1 aligns across 9 bases. Sample: peripheral blood. The TCR was taken from a woman aged 70-85 years with COVID-19, enrolled during active disease. The CDR3 loop is CASSEGTGVYEQYF. The CDR3 nucleotides read TGTGCCAGCAGTGAAGGGACAGGGGTCTACGAGCAGTACTTC.